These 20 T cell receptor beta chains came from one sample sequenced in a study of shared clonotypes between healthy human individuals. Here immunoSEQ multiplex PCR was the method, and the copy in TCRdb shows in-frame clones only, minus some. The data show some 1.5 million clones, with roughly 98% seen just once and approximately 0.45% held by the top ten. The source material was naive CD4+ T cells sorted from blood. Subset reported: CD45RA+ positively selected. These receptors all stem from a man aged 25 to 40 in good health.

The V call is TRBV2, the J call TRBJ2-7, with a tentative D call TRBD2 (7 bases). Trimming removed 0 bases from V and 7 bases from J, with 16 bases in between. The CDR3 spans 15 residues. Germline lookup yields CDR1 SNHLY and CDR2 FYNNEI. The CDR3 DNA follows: TGTGCCAGCAGTGAAGCGCCCTGGACAGCGGGAGAGCAGTACTTC. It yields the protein CASSEAPWTAGEQYF.

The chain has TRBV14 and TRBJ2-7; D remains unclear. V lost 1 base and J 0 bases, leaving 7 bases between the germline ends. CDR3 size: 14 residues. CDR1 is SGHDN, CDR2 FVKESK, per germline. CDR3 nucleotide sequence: TGTGCCAGCAGCCAAGGTCTAAGCTCCTACGAGCAGTACTTC. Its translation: CASSQGLSSYEQYF.

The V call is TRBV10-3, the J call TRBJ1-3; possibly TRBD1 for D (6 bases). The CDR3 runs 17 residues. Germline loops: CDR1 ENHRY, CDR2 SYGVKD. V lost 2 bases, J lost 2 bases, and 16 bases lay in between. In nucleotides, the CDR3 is TGTGCCATCAGTGAGCTAAAGACAGGTCTTCCTGGAAACACCATATATTTT. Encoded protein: CAISELKTGLPGNTIYF.

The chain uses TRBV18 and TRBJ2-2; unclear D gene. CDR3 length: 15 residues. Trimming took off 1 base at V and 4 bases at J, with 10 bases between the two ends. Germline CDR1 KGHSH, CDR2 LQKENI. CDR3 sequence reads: CASSPLEASTGELFF. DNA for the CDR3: TGTGCCAGCTCACCACTAGAGGCGAGCACCGGGGAGCTGTTTTTT. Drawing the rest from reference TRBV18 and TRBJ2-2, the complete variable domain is NAGVMQNPRHLVRRRGQEARLRCSPMKGHSHVYWYRQLPEEGLKFMVYLQKENIIDESGMPKERFSAEFPKEGPSILRIQQVVRGDSAAYFCASSPLEASTGELFFGEGSRLTVL.

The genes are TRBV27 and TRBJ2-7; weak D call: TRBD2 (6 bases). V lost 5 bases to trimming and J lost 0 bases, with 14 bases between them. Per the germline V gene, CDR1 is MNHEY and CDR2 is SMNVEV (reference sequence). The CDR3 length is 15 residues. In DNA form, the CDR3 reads TGTGCCAGCAGTCATCACCGGGGGAACTCCTACGAGCAGTACTTC. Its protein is CASSHHRGNSYEQYF.

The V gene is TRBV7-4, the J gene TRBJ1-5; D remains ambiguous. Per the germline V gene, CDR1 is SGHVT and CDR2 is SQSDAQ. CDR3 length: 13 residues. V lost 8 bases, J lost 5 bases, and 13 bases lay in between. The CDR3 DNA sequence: TGTGCCAGCTCATTCCGCGCTGATCAGCCCCAGCATTTT. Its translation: CASSFRADQPQHF.

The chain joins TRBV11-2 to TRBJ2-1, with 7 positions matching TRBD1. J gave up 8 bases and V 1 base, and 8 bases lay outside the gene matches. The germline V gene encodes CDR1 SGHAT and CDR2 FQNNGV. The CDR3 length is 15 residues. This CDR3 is CASSLGARDSHEQFF. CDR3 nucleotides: TGTGCCAGCAGCTTAGGAGCCAGGGACAGTCATGAGCAGTTCTTC.

CDR3 coding DNA: TGTGCCAGCACGACCACCTGGGACTCCGGTAATGAGCAGTTCTTC. Translated: CASTTTWDSGNEQFF. The chain links TRBV6-1 to TRBJ2-1; D perhaps matches TRBD2 (6 bases). Germline V CDR1 and CDR2: MNHNS, SASEGT. The CDR3 length is 15 residues. V was shortened by 7 bases and J by 7 bases, with 20 bases between the two germline ends.

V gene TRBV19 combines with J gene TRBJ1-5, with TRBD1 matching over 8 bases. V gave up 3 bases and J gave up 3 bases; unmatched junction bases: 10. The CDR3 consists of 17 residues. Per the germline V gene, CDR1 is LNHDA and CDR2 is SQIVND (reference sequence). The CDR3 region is CASSMLGQAAPNQPQHF. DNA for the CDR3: TGTGCCAGTAGTATGCTGGGACAGGCGGCCCCCAATCAGCCCCAGCATTTT.

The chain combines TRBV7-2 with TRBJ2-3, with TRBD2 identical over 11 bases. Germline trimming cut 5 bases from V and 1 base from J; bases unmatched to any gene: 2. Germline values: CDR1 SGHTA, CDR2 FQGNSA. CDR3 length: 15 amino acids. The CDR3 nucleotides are TGTGCCAGCAGCATGGGACTAGCGGGCACAGATACGCAGTATTTT. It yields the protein CASSMGLAGTDTQYF.

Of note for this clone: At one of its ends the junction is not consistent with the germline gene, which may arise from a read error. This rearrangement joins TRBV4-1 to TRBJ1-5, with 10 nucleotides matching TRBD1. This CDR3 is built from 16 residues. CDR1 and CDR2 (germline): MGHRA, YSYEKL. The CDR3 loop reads CASSQDLTGGKQPQHF. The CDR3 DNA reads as TGCGCCAGCAGCCAAGATCTGACAGGGGGCAAACAGCCCCAGCATTTT.

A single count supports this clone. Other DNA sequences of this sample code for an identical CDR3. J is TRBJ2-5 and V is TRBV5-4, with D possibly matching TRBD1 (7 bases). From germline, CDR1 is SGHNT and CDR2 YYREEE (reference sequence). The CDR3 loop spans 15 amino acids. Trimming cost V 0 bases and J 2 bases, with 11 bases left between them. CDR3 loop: CASSLGGDSQETQYF. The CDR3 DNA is TGTGCCAGCAGCTTGGGGGGGGACAGTCAAGAGACCCAGTACTTC.

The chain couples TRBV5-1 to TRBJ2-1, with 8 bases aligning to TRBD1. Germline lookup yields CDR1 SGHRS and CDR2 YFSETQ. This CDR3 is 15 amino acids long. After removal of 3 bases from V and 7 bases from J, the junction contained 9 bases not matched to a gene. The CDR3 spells CASSSRQGYRNEQFF. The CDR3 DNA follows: TGCGCCAGCAGCTCCCGACAGGGGTATAGGAATGAGCAGTTCTTC.

CDR3 sequence: CASKFQGPFSYEQYF. Written as DNA, the CDR3 is TGTGCCAGCAAATTTCAGGGACCTTTTTCCTACGAGCAGTACTTC. The chain couples TRBV2 to TRBJ2-7; D may correspond to TRBD1 or TRBD2 (5 bases each). This CDR3 has 15 amino acids. Germline V lookup: CDR1 SNHLY, CDR2 FYNNEI. Trimming pared 7 bases from V and 1 base from J, leaving 17 bases between.

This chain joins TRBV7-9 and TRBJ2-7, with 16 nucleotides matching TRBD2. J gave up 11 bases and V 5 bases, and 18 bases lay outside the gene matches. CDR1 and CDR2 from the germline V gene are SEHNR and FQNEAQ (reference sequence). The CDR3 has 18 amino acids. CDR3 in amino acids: CASSPTGTSGRADKGKYF. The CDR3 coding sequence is TGTGCCAGCAGCCCAACCGGGACTAGCGGGAGGGCGGATAAGGGGAAGTACTTC.

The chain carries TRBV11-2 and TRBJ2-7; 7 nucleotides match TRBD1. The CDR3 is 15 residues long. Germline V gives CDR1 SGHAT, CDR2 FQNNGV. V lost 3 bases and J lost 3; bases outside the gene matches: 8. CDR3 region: CASSLVGDSYYEQYF. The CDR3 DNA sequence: TGTGCCAGCAGCTTGGTTGGGGACAGTTACTACGAGCAGTACTTC.

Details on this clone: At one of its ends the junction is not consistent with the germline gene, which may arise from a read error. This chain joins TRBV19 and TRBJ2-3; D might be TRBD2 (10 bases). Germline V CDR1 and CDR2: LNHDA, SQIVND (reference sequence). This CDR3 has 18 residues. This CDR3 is CASRIGQGRTSGTDTQYF. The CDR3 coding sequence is TGTGCCAGTAGAATAGGACAGGGGCGGACTAGCGGAACAGATACGCAGTATTTT.

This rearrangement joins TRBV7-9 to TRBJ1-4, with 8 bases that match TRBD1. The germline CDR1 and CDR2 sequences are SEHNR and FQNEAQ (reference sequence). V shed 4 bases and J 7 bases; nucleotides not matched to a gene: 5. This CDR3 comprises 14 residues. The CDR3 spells CASSSRQGSEKLFF. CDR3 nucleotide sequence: TGTGCCAGCAGCTCCCGACAGGGGAGTGAAAAACTGTTTTTT.

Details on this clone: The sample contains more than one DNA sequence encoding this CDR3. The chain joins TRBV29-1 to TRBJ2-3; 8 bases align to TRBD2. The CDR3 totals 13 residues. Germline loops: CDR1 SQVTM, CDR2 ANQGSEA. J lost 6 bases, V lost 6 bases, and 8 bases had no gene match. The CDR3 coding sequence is TGCAGCGTGGGAGCGGGAGCAGGTGATACGCAGTATTTT. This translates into CSVGAGAGDTQYF.

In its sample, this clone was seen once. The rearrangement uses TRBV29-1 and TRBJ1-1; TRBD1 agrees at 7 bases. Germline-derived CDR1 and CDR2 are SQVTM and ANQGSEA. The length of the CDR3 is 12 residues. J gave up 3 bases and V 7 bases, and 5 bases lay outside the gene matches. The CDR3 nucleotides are TGCAGCGCAGATAGGGGGCACACTGAAGCTTTCTTT. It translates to CSADRGHTEAFF.